Presented here are 9 T cell receptor beta chains from one specimen sequenced in a study of T cells in Graves' hyperthyroidism and ophthalmopathy. RNA transcripts provided the source from which TCR beta CDR3 regions were amplified. The HTBI primer set served for first-round RT-PCR of the TCR CDR3. TCRdb reprocessed the multiplex PCR reads with MiXCR, giving one entry per CDR3 protein. The data hold hundreds of thousands of distinct CDR3 sequences, with less than 25% observed a single time. The sequenced sample consisted of blood. These receptor sequences come from a man aged 25-40 years with Graves' ophthalmopathy.

At least ten counts were recorded for this clonotype. CDR3 sequence: CASTESTGIGGEKLFF. The CDR3 DNA reads as TGTGCCAGCACCGAATCGACAGGGATTGGCGGTGAAAAACTGTTTTTT. The chain uses TRBV28 and TRBJ1-4; 7 bases agree with TRBD1. The CDR3 has 16 amino acids. V lost 7 bases, J lost 7 bases, and 15 bases stayed unmatched. Per the germline V gene, CDR1 is MDHEN and CDR2 is SYDVKM.

Only one count was recorded for this clonotype. V and J are TRBV29-1 and TRBJ1-1; D gene ambiguous. V was shortened by 4 bases and J by 6 bases, with 6 bases between the two germline ends. The CDR3 is 10 residues long. Per the germline V gene, CDR1 is SQVTM and CDR2 is ANQGSEA. CDR3 bases: TGCAGCGTTGTAGCAGCTGAAGCTTTCTTT. It codes for CSVVAAEAFF.

The chain uses TRBV9 and TRBJ2-1, with unresolved D. Trimming removed 2 bases at V and 9 bases at J, with 12 bases between. This CDR3 comprises 13 residues. Germline V gene data show CDR1 as SGDLS and CDR2 as YYNGEE. The CDR3 nucleotides are TGTGCCAGCAGCGTGGCGTTAAGCGTTGAGCAGTTCTTC. Amino acid sequence: CASSVALSVEQFF.

The rearrangement joins TRBV5-1 to TRBJ2-7; 11 bases line up with TRBD2. This CDR3 has 16 residues. Germline trimming cut 0 bases from V and 3 bases from J; bases unmatched to any gene: 5. Germline V gene data show CDR1 as SGHRS and CDR2 as YFSETQ. CDR3 in DNA: TGCGCCAGCAGCTTGGGACTAGCGGGACTTAACTACGAGCAGTACTTC. As protein: CASSLGLAGLNYEQYF. The entire variable domain, with the rest obtained from reference TRBV5-1 and TRBJ2-7, is as follows: KAGVTQTPRYLIKTRGQQVTLSCSPISGHRSVSWYQQTPGQGLQFLFEYFSETQRNKGNFPGRFSGRQFSNSRSEMNVSTLELGDSALYLCASSLGLAGLNYEQYFGPGTRLTVT.

This sequence joins TRBV2 and TRBJ1-5; D unresolved. The V end lost 5 bases, the J end lost 2 bases, and 16 bases lay between the germline ends. The germline gives CDR1 SNHLY, CDR2 FYNNEI. CDR3 length: 16 amino acids. CDR3 sequence reads: CASSYGPLVGNQPQHF. The CDR3 region has the DNA TGTGCCAGCAGTTACGGGCCCTTGGTAGGCAATCAGCCCCAGCATTTT.

Many counts were recorded for this clonotype. The V and J genes are TRBV20-1 and TRBJ2-7; D possibly corresponds to TRBD1 (6 bases). The V end was cut by 6 bases, the J end by 0 bases, with 21 bases between. This CDR3 region has 16 residues. The germline gives CDR1 DFQATT, CDR2 SNEGSKA (reference sequence). The CDR3 loop is CSADDFHGDNSYEQYF. The CDR3 nucleotides are TGCAGTGCCGACGACTTTCACGGGGACAACTCCTACGAGCAGTACTTC.

This clonotype has a handful of counts. The rearrangement links TRBV29-1 to TRBJ2-1, with 10 bases identical to TRBD2. Trimming removed 5 bases from V and 0 bases from J; junction bases left unmatched: 7. The germline CDR1 and CDR2 sequences are SQVTM and ANQGSEA. The CDR3 is 16 residues long. CDR3 in amino acids: CSVWTSGGSSYNEQFF. In nucleotides, the CDR3 is TGCAGCGTTTGGACTAGCGGAGGGAGCTCCTACAATGAGCAGTTCTTC.

This clonotype was seen many times. The rearrangement uses TRBV28 and TRBJ1-2, with 7 bases lining up with TRBD1. The CDR3 has 16 residues. Per the germline V gene, CDR1 is MDHEN and CDR2 is SYDVKM. Germline trimming cut 4 bases from V and 4 bases from J; bases unmatched to any gene: 12. CDR3 nucleotide sequence: TGTGCCAGCAGTTCTAATAAAGGGACAGTCTTCTATGGCTACACCTTC. Its protein is CASSSNKGTVFYGYTF.

This sequence joins TRBV20-1 and TRBJ1-6, with 7 positions matching TRBD1. Germline CDR1 is DFQATT and CDR2 is SNEGSKA (reference sequence). The CDR3 consists of 20 residues. The junction had 14 bases not matched to a gene; V was cut back by 0 bases and J by 0 bases. The CDR3 protein is CSARDIYDGTASSYNSPLHF. DNA for the CDR3: TGCAGTGCTAGAGATATATACGATGGGACAGCGAGCTCCTATAATTCACCCCTCCACTTT.